These 21 T cell receptor beta chains originate from one sample sequenced in a study of T cell changes during pregnancy in multiple sclerosis. Assay used: immunoSEQ multiplex PCR; TCRdb lists only in-frame clones, some missing. Here the sample spans approximately 60,000 clones, around 94% being singletons. The specimen was CD8+ T cells from peripheral blood mononuclear cells, collected in the third trimester of pregnancy. The receptors were gathered from a female donor with multiple sclerosis, enrolled in a pregnancy study.

The rearrangement links TRBV27 to TRBJ2-7; 9 nucleotides match TRBD2. Germline V lookup: CDR1 MNHEY, CDR2 SMNVEV (reference sequence). The CDR3 contains 15 residues. The V and J ends lost 1 base and 3 bases, in that order; junction bases with no gene match: 4. The CDR3 nucleotides are TGTGCCAGCAGTTTATATCCTAGCGGGATCTACGAGCAGTACTTC. Residues: CASSLYPSGIYEQYF.

The chain has TRBV5-1 and TRBJ2-7; 7 nucleotides agree with TRBD1. This CDR3 region has 15 residues. The V and J ends lost 4 bases and 2 bases, in that order; junction bases with no gene match: 9. Looked up from germline, CDR1 is SGHRS and CDR2 is YFSETQ. This CDR3 is CASSPLETGPYEQYF. The CDR3 nucleotides read TGCGCCAGCAGCCCCTTGGAGACAGGGCCCTACGAGCAGTACTTC.

Details on this clone: Other DNA sequences in this specimen translate into the identical CDR3. The chain recombines TRBV5-1 with TRBJ1-5; 7 nucleotides align to TRBD1. Per germline, CDR1 SGHRS and CDR2 YFSETQ. This CDR3 region has 15 residues. J was trimmed by 3 bases and V by 2 bases; bases with no gene match: 5. CDR3 loop: CASSLEGADNQPQHF. CDR3 coding DNA: TGCGCCAGCAGCTTAGAGGGGGCTGACAATCAGCCCCAGCATTTT.

The chain couples TRBV6-1 to TRBJ1-1; no clear D gene. Germline loops: CDR1 MNHNS, CDR2 SASEGT. The CDR3 spans 12 residues. Trimming cost V 6 bases and J 1 base, with 6 bases left between them. The CDR3 DNA follows: TGTGCCAGCAGCGCCGGGAACACTGAAGCTTTCTTT. Translated, it gives CASSAGNTEAFF.

The chain joins TRBV6-6 to TRBJ2-2, with 11 bases identical to TRBD2. This CDR3 region has 15 residues. The junction had 7 bases not matched to a gene; V was cut back by 7 bases and J by 6 bases. Germline V gene data show CDR1 as MNHNY and CDR2 as SVGAGI (reference sequence). This chain's CDR3 is CASNPTSGRAGELFF. The CDR3 bases are TGTGCCAGCAACCCTACTAGCGGGAGAGCCGGGGAGCTGTTTTTT.

The V and J genes are TRBV5-6 and TRBJ1-2; 10 nucleotides line up with TRBD1. V dropped 3 bases and J dropped 4; count of bases not matched to a gene: 3. Germline CDR1 is SGHDT and CDR2 is YYEEEE. CDR3 length: 14 amino acids. The CDR3 region is CASSWDRGSYGYTF. CDR3 nucleotide sequence: TGTGCCAGCAGCTGGGACAGGGGAAGCTATGGCTACACCTTC. Full variable domain (missing parts from reference TRBV5-6 and TRBJ1-2): DAGVTQSPTHLIKTRGQQVTLRCSPKSGHDTVSWYQQALGQGPQFIFQYYEEEERQRGNFPDRFSGHQFPNYSSELNVNALLLGDSALYLCASSWDRGSYGYTFGSGTRLTVV.

The sample holds a few counts of this clone. The chain recombines TRBV12-5 with TRBJ1-1; D might be TRBD1 (5 bases). CDR1 and CDR2 from the germline V gene are LGHNT and FRNRAP. The CDR3 is made up of 13 amino acids. The germline V and J ends were trimmed by 2 bases and 5 bases, with 9 bases remaining between them. CDR3 in DNA: TGTGCTAGTGGTTTGTGGCAGGGTACTGAAGCTTTCTTT. Its protein product is CASGLWQGTEAFF.

J is TRBJ1-2 and V is TRBV29-1, with 7 nucleotides matching TRBD1. This CDR3 contains 14 residues. Germline-derived CDR1 and CDR2 are SQVTM and ANQGSEA. V shed 4 bases, J shed 1 base, and the junction held 6 bases outside the gene matches. The CDR3 coding sequence is TGCAGCGTTGTGAGGGACAGACTTAACTATGGCTACACCTTC. Translation: CSVVRDRLNYGYTF.

In this sample, this clone turned up a few times. CDR3 sequence: CASSLEGTKNYGYTF. CDR3 sequence (DNA): TGTGCCAGCTCCCTCGAGGGGACAAAAAACTATGGCTACACCTTC. This chain connects TRBV18 to TRBJ1-2, with D possibly being TRBD1 (6 bases). Germline V gene data show CDR1 as KGHSH and CDR2 as LQKENI. CDR3 length: 15 amino acids. Trimming pared 6 bases from V and 2 bases from J, leaving 16 bases between.

The chain couples TRBV4-2 to TRBJ2-1, with 10 nucleotides matching TRBD1. CDR1 and CDR2 from the germline V gene are LGHNA and YNFKEQ. V gave up 0 bases and J gave up 6 bases; unmatched junction bases: 8. The CDR3 spans 17 residues. The CDR3 spells CASSQDRDRGPFNEQFF. As DNA, the CDR3 is TGTGCCAGCAGCCAAGATCGGGACAGGGGACCCTTCAATGAGCAGTTCTTC.

V is TRBV13 and J is TRBJ2-2; a weak D match, TRBD1 (6 bases). V was shortened by 3 bases and J by 5 bases, with 19 bases between the two germline ends. This CDR3 has 17 residues. Germline V gene sequence: CDR1 PRHDT, CDR2 FYEKMQ (reference sequence). CDR3 DNA sequence: TGTGCCAGCAGCTTCGGCCTTCTTCAGGGGAATACCGGGGAGCTGTTTTTT. Its protein product is CASSFGLLQGNTGELFF.

This sequence joins TRBV5-1 and TRBJ2-7; 9 bases are a match to TRBD1. The CDR3 covers 13 residues. V was pared by 7 bases and J by 4 bases, with 6 bases of the junction left unmatched. The V gene's germline CDR1 is SGHRS and CDR2 YFSETQ. Here the CDR3 reads CASRFGTGYEQYF. The CDR3 coding sequence is TGCGCCAGCCGATTCGGGACAGGGTACGAGCAGTACTTC.

The CDR3 loop is CASSEWRGTIYEQYF. In nucleotides, the CDR3 is TGTGCCAGCAGCGAGTGGCGGGGAACTATCTACGAGCAGTACTTC. V usage is TRBV2 and J usage is TRBJ2-7; possible D gene TRBD2, 6 bases. There are 15 residues in the CDR3. Germline CDR1 reads SNHLY; CDR2 reads FYNNEI. Trimming stripped 6 bases from V and 3 bases from J, with 18 bases between.

The rearrangement links TRBV4-3 to TRBJ2-1, with 14 bases matching TRBD2. J gave up 1 base and V 4 bases, and 6 bases lay outside the gene matches. The CDR3 spans 18 residues. From germline, CDR1 is LGHNA and CDR2 YSLEER. CDR3 in DNA: TGCGCCAGCAGCCCGGGACTAGCGGGAGAAGGATCCTACAATGAGCAGTTCTTC. Its translation: CASSPGLAGEGSYNEQFF.

This chain connects TRBV7-3 to TRBJ2-3; tentative D call: TRBD2 (6 bases). The CDR3 length is 15 residues. Trimming shortened V by 2 bases and J by 1 base, and 10 bases separated the two germline ends. From germline, CDR1 is SGHTA and CDR2 FQGTGA. CDR3 residues: CASSLEASGTDTQYF. The CDR3 DNA reads as TGTGCCAGCAGCTTAGAGGCTAGCGGCACAGATACGCAGTATTTT.

This chain uses TRBV4-1 with TRBJ2-7, with TRBD2 matching 7 bases. Germline trimming cut 0 bases from V and 4 bases from J; bases unmatched to any gene: 6. Per germline, CDR1 MGHRA and CDR2 YSYEKL. This CDR3 has 15 amino acids. The CDR3 loop is CASSQDETGGYEQYF. The CDR3 bases are TGCGCCAGCAGCCAAGATGAGACGGGAGGATACGAGCAGTACTTC.

V usage is TRBV7-9 and J usage is TRBJ2-1; 7 bases match TRBD2. The V segment lost 5 bases and the J segment 6 bases; nucleotides outside the gene matches: 19. CDR1 and CDR2 (germline): SEHNR, FQNEAQ (reference sequence). The CDR3 spans 18 residues. CDR3 in amino acids: CASSPLFREANPLNEQFF. CDR3 sequence (DNA): TGTGCCAGCAGCCCACTTTTTCGGGAGGCCAACCCGCTCAATGAGCAGTTCTTC.

This clone was counted once. This chain links TRBV6-1 with TRBJ1-5; no definite D call. The germline V gene has CDR1 MNHNS and CDR2 SASEGT. The V and J ends lost 1 base and 0 bases respectively, with 7 bases between them. This CDR3 spans 15 amino acids. CDR3 residues: CASSEDKDSNQPQHF. The CDR3 DNA reads TGTGCCAGCAGTGAAGACAAAGATAGCAATCAGCCCCAGCATTTT.

The CDR3 sequence is CASSQAQSYEQYF. The CDR3 DNA follows: TGCGCCAGCAGCCAAGCTCAGTCCTACGAGCAGTACTTC. J is TRBJ2-7 and V is TRBV4-1; D is ambiguous. Germline V gene sequence: CDR1 MGHRA, CDR2 YSYEKL. This CDR3 has 13 residues. V lost 1 base to trimming and J lost 1 base, with 5 bases between them.

This clone came up once. The gene calls are TRBV10-1 and TRBJ2-1, with D possibly being TRBD1 (6 bases). The CDR3 covers 14 residues. Trimming removed 8 bases from V and 7 bases from J, with 18 bases in between. Germline lookup yields CDR1 WNHNN and CDR2 SYGVQD (reference sequence). This chain's CDR3 is CASGVRGGMNEQFF. DNA for the CDR3: TGCGCCAGCGGCGTTAGAGGGGGTATGAATGAGCAGTTCTTC.

The chain couples TRBV5-4 to TRBJ2-1, with 16 bases identical to TRBD2. The length of the CDR3 is 18 residues. J lost 1 base, V lost 3 bases, and 4 bases had no gene match. Looked up from germline, CDR1 is SGHNT and CDR2 is YYREEE (reference sequence). The CDR3: CASSSGTSGRASYNEQFF. CDR3 nucleotides: TGTGCCAGCAGCTCCGGGACTAGCGGGAGGGCATCCTACAATGAGCAGTTCTTC.